This entry is about one T cell receptor (beta chain). The antigen remains unidentified. The source of the sample is a study of monozygotic twins with inflammatory bowel disease. Study-wide results and limits: The existence of one strong signal or clonotype linked to IBD lacked support. Among IBD patients, fewer clonotypes were shared with others than among healthy twins, especially with disease activity.

CDR1 MNHNS and CDR2 SASEGT come from the germline V gene. This CDR3 comprises 14 residues. Template switching added UMIs carrying a 6-nucleotide sample barcode. Nested amplification of TCRalpha and TCRbeta cDNA involved two PCRs of around 15 and 9 cycles. Following a re-call of the 5' RACE reads, TCRdb has one entry per CDR3 protein and lacks DNA. Found here are over 350,000 distinct CDR3 sequences; the top ten clones hold 2% to 3%. The J gene is TRBJ1-1, the V gene TRBV6-1; TCRdb's assignment of TRBD1 cannot be checked, as there is no DNA. The clonotype was recovered from a human donor with ulcerative colitis or Crohn's disease, or a healthy co-twin of an affected twin (not recorded which). The material sequenced was blood. CDR3 residues: CASCTGGLVTEAFF.